Listed here is a single TCR beta chain. Its antigen is still unknown. These data belong to a study of T-cell memory formation after mild COVID-19. About the research overall: There were largely donor-specific TCR clusters. Whole-study results and caveats: Clones that contracted from day 15 to 85 were balanced CD4/CD8, while later expanders leaned CD4+.

5'RACE primed at constant segments yielded TCR alpha and TCR beta cDNA libraries bearing sample barcodes and UMIs. TCRdb processed the 5' RACE reads anew with MiXCR; each CDR3 protein has one entry. The table has just under 550,000 distinct CDR3 sequences, 20% seen once; the top ten hold 12%. The TCR comes from an adult woman who had mild COVID-19 (a few samples of this study predate the infection). Cell type and time point are not known. The material sequenced was PBMCs or a T cell subset sorted from them (not recorded which).

CDR3 DNA: TGTGCCTGGGCTCGGGGGACAGGACTAGCGGTACCTGTCTACAATGAGCAGTTCTTC. It encodes CAWARGTGLAVPVYNEQFF. The chain recombines TRBV30 with TRBJ2-1, with 10 bases matching TRBD2. With 5 bases clipped from V and 3 bases from J, the junction kept 19 bases outside the gene matches. The germline V gene encodes CDR1 GTSNPN and CDR2 SVGIG (reference sequence). The CDR3 covers 19 residues.